These 22 T cell receptor beta chains were sequenced from one sample in a study of T cell responses to AZD1222 COVID-19 vaccine. The assay was immunoSEQ multiplex PCR, and TCRdb's table has in-frame clones only and misses some. This table holds approximately 82,000 clones, roughly 90% found once. The sample was peripheral blood, taken on day 0 of AZD1222 vaccination. Receptor source: an adult in good health.

V is TRBV2 and J is TRBJ2-2, with TRBD1 as a possible D gene (5 bases). The CDR3 consists of 14 residues. Germline CDR1 and CDR2: SNHLY and FYNNEI. Trimming removed 7 bases at V and 6 bases at J, with 15 bases between. The chain's CDR3 is CASTPQGKSGELFF. DNA for the CDR3: TGTGCCAGCACCCCCCAGGGTAAATCCGGGGAGCTGTTTTTT.

The chain links TRBV24-1 to TRBJ2-2; TRBD1 matches 12 bases. The CDR3 loop spans 18 amino acids. Per germline, CDR1 KGHDR and CDR2 SFDVKD. V lost 3 bases and J lost 5; bases outside the gene matches: 9. CDR3 DNA sequence: TGTGCCACCAGTGATCCGCCGGGACAGGGGGCGGGAACCGGGGAGCTGTTTTTT. Residues: CATSDPPGQGAGTGELFF.

The rearrangement uses TRBV7-2 and TRBJ1-3; 8 bases map to TRBD1. CDR3 length equals 15 residues. Per the germline V gene, CDR1 is SGHTA and CDR2 is FQGNSA. Trimming took 1 base from V and 2 from J; bases not matched to a gene: 1. For the CDR3, the DNA is TGTGCCAGCAGCTTAGAACAGGGGGCTGGAAACACCATATATTTT. It is translated as CASSLEQGAGNTIYF.

V is TRBV3-1 (or the pseudogene TRBV3-2) and J is TRBJ1-3; TRBD1 might be the D (5 bases). The CDR3 runs 15 residues. V lost 4 bases and J 0 bases, leaving 10 bases between the germline ends. Germline-derived CDR1 and CDR2 are LGHDT and YNNKEL (reference sequence). The CDR3 DNA reads as TGTGCCAGCAGCCCGGCAGGGATCTCTGGAAACACCATATATTTT. Amino acids: CASSPAGISGNTIYF.

The J gene is TRBJ1-6, the V gene TRBV7-2; the D gene is possibly TRBD1 (5 bases). V was shortened by 3 bases and J by 9 bases, with 15 bases between the two germline ends. The germline gives CDR1 SGHTA, CDR2 FQGNSA. CDR3 length equals 15 residues. The CDR3 reads CASSFFRDQGSPLHF. The CDR3 nucleotides are TGTGCCAGCAGCTTCTTCAGGGACCAGGGTTCACCCCTCCACTTT.

Concerning this clone: A junction end diverges from the germline sequence, so it may reflect a read error. The gene calls are TRBV7-7 and TRBJ2-3; the match to TRBD1 covers 9 bases. Germline-derived CDR1 and CDR2 are SSHAT and FNYEAQ (reference sequence). The CDR3 extends over 15 amino acids. DNA for the CDR3: TGTGCTAGCAGCACCGGGACAGGGCCCCATACCCACCAGTATTTT. It codes for CASSTGTGPHTHQYF.

Only one count was recorded for this clone. The chain recombines TRBV10-3 with TRBJ1-1; D is unresolved. V lost 8 bases and J 5 bases, leaving 12 bases between the germline ends. Germline V lookup: CDR1 ENHRY, CDR2 SYGVKD. The CDR3 has 12 residues. CDR3 coding DNA: TGTGCCATCGGCTCGTTAGGGACTGAAGCTTTCTTT. Translating gives CAIGSLGTEAFF.

V and J are TRBV3-1 (or the pseudogene TRBV3-2) and TRBJ2-5; no firm D call. Germline V gene data show CDR1 as LGHDT and CDR2 as YNNKEL (reference sequence). The V and J ends lost 1 base and 9 bases respectively, with 9 bases between them. The CDR3 is 12 amino acids. Here the CDR3 reads CASSQGVEAQYF. The CDR3, as DNA: TGTGCCAGCAGCCAAGGCGTAGAAGCCCAGTACTTC.

The CDR3 DNA reads as TGTGCCAGCAGCTTGGACGGACAGGGGCAAACTGAAGCTTTCTTT. Amino acids: CASSLDGQGQTEAFF. V and J are TRBV5-6 and TRBJ1-1; TRBD1 aligns across 9 bases. Trimming took 0 bases from V and 5 from J; bases not matched to a gene: 5. CDR1 and CDR2 (germline): SGHDT, YYEEEE. The CDR3 is made up of 15 amino acids.

J is TRBJ2-1 and V is TRBV2; TRBD2 aligns across 8 bases. The germline CDR1 and CDR2 sequences are SNHLY and FYNNEI. This CDR3 has 13 residues. V lost 10 bases to trimming and J lost 4 bases; unmatched junction nucleotides: 6. The chain's CDR3 is CAIRGGTYNEQFF. As DNA, the CDR3 is TGTGCCATCCGCGGGGGGACGTACAATGAGCAGTTCTTC.

The rearrangement links TRBV10-3 to TRBJ1-1, with D unclear. V lost 4 bases and J 3 bases, leaving 9 bases between the germline ends. In germline, CDR1 is ENHRY, CDR2 SYGVKD. The CDR3 loop spans 13 amino acids. CDR3 nucleotide sequence: TGTGCCATCAGTGTAGGGATCGACACTGAAGCTTTCTTT. It yields the protein CAISVGIDTEAFF.

This clone was seen only a few times. The chain combines TRBV3-1 (or the pseudogene TRBV3-2) with TRBJ2-2; possibly TRBD1 or TRBD2 for D (5 bases each). CDR3 length equals 18 residues. V lost 1 base and J 7 bases, leaving 22 bases between the germline ends. CDR1 and CDR2 from the germline V gene are LGHDT and YNNKEL (reference sequence). The CDR3 DNA reads as TGTGCCAGCAGCCAAGGGTCCCGCAGGGAAGTTCGGGGCGGGGAGCTGTTTTTT. Protein sequence: CASSQGSRREVRGGELFF.

The V and J genes are TRBV11-2 and TRBJ2-7; the D is unclear. The CDR3 consists of 11 residues. CDR1 is SGHAT and CDR2 is FQNNGV in the germline V gene. Trimming shortened V by 0 bases and J by 6 bases, and 3 bases separated the two germline ends. The CDR3 DNA reads as TGTGCCAGCAGCTTAGATTCCGAGCAGTACTTC. Residues: CASSLDSEQYF.

V and J are TRBV7-2 and TRBJ2-7; 11 bases line up with TRBD2. This CDR3 spans 15 amino acids. The trim removed 5 bases at V and 7 bases at J, leaving 10 bases unmatched. Looked up from germline, CDR1 is SGHTA and CDR2 is FQGNSA. In DNA, the CDR3 is TGTGCCAGCAGCCTTAGCGGGGGGGCCGTACGGGAGCAGTACTTC. As protein: CASSLSGGAVREQYF. The full variable domain, in which reference TRBV7-2 and TRBJ2-7 provide the parts outside the CDR3, is GAGVSQSPSNKVTEKGKDVELRCDPISGHTALYWYRQSLGQGLEFLIYFQGNSAPDKSGLPSDRFSAERTGGSVSTLTIQRTQQEDSAVYLCASSLSGGAVREQYFGPGTRLTVT.

This chain links TRBV24-1 with TRBJ1-2; no clear D gene. This CDR3 is built from 14 residues. Trimming shortened V by 6 bases and J by 2 bases, and 12 bases separated the two germline ends. The germline V gene encodes CDR1 KGHDR and CDR2 SFDVKD. The CDR3 spells CATSRREQNYGYTF. CDR3 DNA: TGTGCCACCAGTCGCCGGGAACAAAACTATGGCTACACCTTC.

This clone was seen only once. The chain links TRBV6-2 or TRBV6-3 to TRBJ1-5, with D unclear. V gave up 0 bases and J gave up 1 base, with 13 bases separating them. The CDR3 runs 17 residues. Germline V CDR1 and CDR2: MNHEY, SVGEGT. CDR3 sequence (DNA): TGTGCCAGCAGTTACTCGAGGTACGGACCGAGCAATCAGCCCCAGCATTTT. It codes for CASSYSRYGPSNQPQHF.

The chain is built from TRBV18 and TRBJ2-7; D remains ambiguous. Between the trimmed V and J ends, which lost 5 bases and 3 bases, there was a span of 5 bases. CDR3 size: 11 residues. The germline V gene has CDR1 KGHSH and CDR2 LQKENI. CDR3 sequence (DNA): TGTGCCAGCTCAGACATCTACGAGCAGTACTTC. It specifies CASSDIYEQYF.

This chain links TRBV5-4 with TRBJ2-1, with a tentative D call TRBD2 (5 bases). The germline gives CDR1 SGHNT, CDR2 YYREEE (reference sequence). The CDR3 covers 13 residues. Trimming took 5 bases from V and 5 from J, leaving 11 bases between them. The CDR3 coding sequence is TGTGCCAGCAGTCCGGACTTGAACAATGAGCAGTTCTTC. Protein: CASSPDLNNEQFF.

This clone has only a few counts. This rearrangement joins TRBV15 to TRBJ1-6; D is uncertain. This CDR3 has 14 residues. Germline lookup yields CDR1 LNHNV and CDR2 YYDKDF (reference sequence). With 0 bases removed from V and 6 bases from J, the gap between germline ends came to 6 bases. This CDR3 is CATSRESANSPLHF. The CDR3 coding sequence is TGTGCCACCAGCAGAGAATCCGCTAATTCACCCCTCCACTTT.

J is TRBJ1-6 and V is TRBV4-3, with D uncertain. The V gene's germline CDR1 is LGHNA and CDR2 YSLEER. The CDR3 runs 13 residues. Trimming took 0 bases from V and 7 from J, leaving 4 bases between them. CDR3 protein: CASSQDQNSPLHF. In DNA, the CDR3 is TGCGCCAGCAGCCAAGATCAGAATTCACCCCTCCACTTT.

V and J are TRBV5-1 and TRBJ2-1; 14 bases are shared with TRBD2. The V gene end was trimmed by 0 bases and the J gene end by 7 bases; junction bases not matched to a gene: 6. This CDR3 comprises 17 residues. CDR1 SGHRS and CDR2 YFSETQ come from the germline V gene. This chain's CDR3 is CASSLGMTSGGVNEQFF. The DNA of the CDR3 is TGCGCCAGCAGCTTGGGGATGACTAGCGGGGGGGTTAATGAGCAGTTCTTC.

This clone was recorded once. The chain combines TRBV6-5 with TRBJ2-7; 8 bases are shared with TRBD1. This CDR3 has 15 residues. The junction had 9 bases not matched to a gene; V was cut back by 5 bases and J by 3 bases. From germline, CDR1 is MNHEY and CDR2 SVGAGI. This CDR3 reads CASSRGGQGLYEQYF. CDR3 nucleotides: TGTGCCAGCAGTAGAGGCGGACAGGGCCTCTACGAGCAGTACTTC.